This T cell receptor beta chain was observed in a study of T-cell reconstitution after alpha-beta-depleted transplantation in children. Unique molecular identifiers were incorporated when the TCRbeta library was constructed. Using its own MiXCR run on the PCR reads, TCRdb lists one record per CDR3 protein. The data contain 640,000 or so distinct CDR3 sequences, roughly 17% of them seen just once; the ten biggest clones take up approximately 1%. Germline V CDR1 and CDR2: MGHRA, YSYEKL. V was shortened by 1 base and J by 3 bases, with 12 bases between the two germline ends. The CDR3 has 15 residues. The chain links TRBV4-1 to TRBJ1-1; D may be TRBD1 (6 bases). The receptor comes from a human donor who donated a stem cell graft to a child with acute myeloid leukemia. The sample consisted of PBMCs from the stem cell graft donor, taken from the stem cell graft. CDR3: CASSQVGGLDTEAFF. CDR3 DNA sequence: TGCGCCAGCAGCCAAGTTGGGGGGCTGGACACTGAAGCTTTCTTT.